Below, 23 T cell receptor beta chains from the same sample are listed, as sequenced in a study of T cell responses to AZD1222 COVID-19 vaccine (dated by TCRdb to about 2021). Library prep was done by the immunoSEQ multiplex PCR assay. TCRdb stores this immuneACCESS table with in-frame sequences only. Part of the clones is absent; in the studies checked, under half of the shortfall reflects unresolved V genes, and no reason is known for the rest. The sample profile shows more than 95,000 clones; around 87% of them were found once. Clones ranked in the top ten supply 8% to 13% of the sample. Taken with the paper, the label for time point translates to: baseline before first vaccination. The sample in question was peripheral blood, obtained on day 0 of AZD1222 vaccination. The receptors were gathered from an adult in good health.

This clone was observed once. The gene calls are TRBV5-6 and TRBJ1-5; TRBD1 is a possible D gene (5 bases). V lost 1 base, J lost 5 bases, and 10 bases lay in between. The CDR3 consists of 14 residues. Germline V gene lookup returns CDR1 SGHDT and CDR2 YYEEEE. Here the CDR3 DNA reads TGTGCCAGCAGCTTGACAGGTGGGGATCAGCCCCAGCATTTT. Encoded protein: CASSLTGGDQPQHF.

The chain is built from TRBV4-1 and TRBJ2-7; a possible D gene is TRBD1 (5 bases). CDR3 length: 15 residues. The germline CDR1 and CDR2 sequences are MGHRA and YSYEKL. V shed 4 bases and J shed 3 bases, with 16 bases lying between them. CDR3 amino acids: CASSLGDSSFYEQYF. For the CDR3, the DNA is TGCGCCAGCAGCCTAGGGGATAGTTCCTTCTACGAGCAGTACTTC.

The chain couples TRBV7-2 to TRBJ2-1; TRBD2 aligns across 11 bases. This CDR3 is 15 amino acids long. Germline lookup yields CDR1 SGHTA and CDR2 FQGNSA. Trimming removed 3 bases from V and 7 bases from J; junction bases left unmatched: 5. The CDR3 bases are TGTGCCAGCAGCTTGACTAGCGGGGTCCGGAATGAGCAGTTCTTC. This translates into CASSLTSGVRNEQFF.

J is TRBJ2-7 and V is TRBV5-1; D is possibly TRBD1 or TRBD2 (5 bases each). Per the germline V gene, CDR1 is SGHRS and CDR2 is YFSETQ. The CDR3 is 15 residues long. The V and J ends lost 5 bases and 0 bases respectively, with 15 bases between them. In nucleotides, the CDR3 is TGCGCCAGCAGTCCCCGGGGCGACAACTCCTACGAGCAGTACTTC. Protein: CASSPRGDNSYEQYF.

This sequence joins TRBV30 and TRBJ2-7, with 8 bases that match TRBD2. CDR1 is GTSNPN and CDR2 is SVGIG in the germline V gene (reference sequence). CDR3 length: 12 amino acids. V gave up 4 bases and J gave up 7 bases; unmatched junction bases: 6. The CDR3 loop is CAWTSGRAEQYF. The CDR3 region has the DNA TGTGCCTGGACGAGCGGGAGAGCAGAGCAGTACTTC.

This clone has a single count. The chain recombines TRBV4-3 with TRBJ2-3, with TRBD2 as a possible D gene (6 bases). Germline V gene lookup returns CDR1 LGHNA and CDR2 YSLEER. Trimming removed 4 bases at V and 2 bases at J, with 16 bases between. The CDR3 runs to 16 residues. This CDR3 reads CASSRTGTSNTDTQYF. The DNA of the CDR3 is TGCGCCAGCAGCCGCACCGGGACTTCCAACACAGATACGCAGTATTTT.

This sequence joins TRBV27 and TRBJ2-1; tentatively, D is TRBD1 or TRBD2 (7 bases each). The CDR3 totals 14 residues. CDR1 MNHEY and CDR2 SMNVEV come from the germline V gene (reference sequence). With 3 bases removed from V and 7 bases from J, the gap between germline ends came to 13 bases. The CDR3 DNA reads as TGTGCCAGCAGTTTGGCAGGGGGAGGGAATGAGCAGTTCTTC. Amino acids: CASSLAGGGNEQFF.

The chain recombines TRBV7-2 with TRBJ2-3; D not certain. Deletions cut 1 base from V and 0 bases from J, with 8 bases between. CDR1 SGHTA and CDR2 FQGNSA come from the germline V gene. The CDR3 is 15 residues long. This CDR3 is CASSLDGSSTDTQYF. The CDR3 DNA reads as TGTGCCAGCAGCTTAGACGGATCTAGCACAGATACGCAGTATTTT.

V and J are TRBV11-2 and TRBJ2-7, with a tentative D call TRBD2 (6 bases). Between the trimmed V and J ends, which lost 3 bases and 6 bases, there was a span of 15 bases. Germline V CDR1 and CDR2: SGHAT, FQNNGV. CDR3 length: 14 amino acids. The CDR3 here is CASSLGLFPSEQYF. CDR3 DNA: TGTGCCAGCAGCTTGGGACTCTTCCCCAGCGAGCAGTACTTC.

The V call is TRBV11-2, the J call TRBJ1-1, with D possibly TRBD1 on 5 matching bases. Germline V CDR1 and CDR2: SGHAT, FQNNGV. V lost 2 bases and J 1 base, leaving 11 bases between the germline ends. CDR3 length: 15 residues. Here the CDR3 reads CASSLQGTWNTEAFF. The CDR3 DNA is TGTGCCAGCAGCTTACAAGGGACCTGGAACACTGAAGCTTTCTTT.

The chain carries TRBV2 and TRBJ2-1, with 12 bases that match TRBD2. Trimming cost V 3 bases and J 5 bases; bases outside gene matches: 2. The CDR3 covers 15 residues. CDR1 and CDR2 (germline): SNHLY, FYNNEI. The CDR3 DNA follows: TGTGCCAGCAGTGAGACTAGCGGGGGTCACAATGAGCAGTTCTTC. Translated: CASSETSGGHNEQFF.

The gene calls are TRBV28 and TRBJ2-7; a possible D gene is TRBD2 (5 bases). The germline V and J ends were trimmed by 6 bases and 3 bases, with 12 bases remaining between them. The CDR3 spans 13 residues. Germline V gene sequence: CDR1 MDHEN, CDR2 SYDVKM. CDR3 DNA sequence: TGTGCCAGCAGACCTCCCGGGATCTACGAGCAGTACTTC. This codes for CASRPPGIYEQYF.

This chain joins TRBV29-1 and TRBJ1-1, with D possibly matching TRBD1 (5 bases). Germline V gene sequence: CDR1 SQVTM, CDR2 ANQGSEA. The germline V and J ends were trimmed by 3 bases and 8 bases, with 13 bases remaining between them. This CDR3 region has 12 residues. CDR3 residues: CSVEGTPQEAFF. The CDR3 nucleotides are TGCAGCGTTGAGGGGACTCCCCAAGAAGCTTTCTTT.

The chain joins TRBV7-6 to TRBJ2-7; D is unresolved. CDR3 length: 12 residues. The germline V gene has CDR1 SGHVS and CDR2 FNYEAQ. V was clipped by 3 bases and J by 4 bases, with 7 bases between them. The CDR3 DNA sequence: TGTGCCAGCAGCTTCGACGATTACGAGCAGTACTTC. Residues: CASSFDDYEQYF.

The chain has TRBV5-4 and TRBJ2-6; tentatively, D is TRBD1 (7 bases). CDR3 length equals 15 residues. Germline values: CDR1 SGHNT, CDR2 YYREEE (reference sequence). The V and J ends lost 2 bases and 4 bases respectively, with 10 bases between them. The CDR3 region has the DNA TGTGCCAGCAGCTTCCAGGGGGGAGGGGCCAACGTCCTGACTTTC. Translated: CASSFQGGGANVLTF.

V gene TRBV7-9 combines with J gene TRBJ2-1; 9 bases are shared with TRBD2. The trim removed 8 bases at V and 8 bases at J, leaving 4 bases unmatched. The germline V gene encodes CDR1 SEHNR and CDR2 FQNEAQ (reference sequence). This CDR3 region has 12 residues. The CDR3 region is CASGLAPHEQFF. In DNA form, the CDR3 reads TGTGCCAGCGGACTAGCGCCACATGAGCAGTTCTTC.

The CDR3 DNA follows: TGTGCCAGCAGTCCACCCGGACAGGGTGGCGGCTACACCTTC. Its protein product is CASSPPGQGGGYTF. The chain links TRBV6-5 to TRBJ1-2, with 8 bases matching TRBD1. The germline V gene has CDR1 MNHEY and CDR2 SVGAGI. The trim removed 5 bases at V and 8 bases at J, leaving 10 bases unmatched. There are 14 residues in the CDR3.

The gene calls are TRBV19 and TRBJ1-1; a possible D gene is TRBD1 (5 bases). Looked up from germline, CDR1 is LNHDA and CDR2 is SQIVND (reference sequence). The germline V and J ends were trimmed by 5 bases and 4 bases, with 20 bases remaining between them. The CDR3 has 16 residues. CDR3 sequence (DNA): TGTGCCAGTAGTTTGCTCCGACAGTCGGCGGGCACTGAAGCTTTCTTT. Translation: CASSLLRQSAGTEAFF.

The chain employs TRBV4-2 and TRBJ2-1; TRBD2 aligns across 13 bases. Germline CDR1 reads LGHNA; CDR2 reads YNFKEQ. The length of the CDR3 is 16 residues. V lost 1 base to trimming and J lost 4 bases; unmatched junction nucleotides: 1. The CDR3 loop reads CASSQGTSGGYNEQFF. As DNA, the CDR3 is TGTGCCAGCAGCCAAGGGACTAGCGGGGGTTACAATGAGCAGTTCTTC.

The chain joins TRBV5-4 to TRBJ2-2; 8 nucleotides align to TRBD2. With 6 bases clipped from V and 4 bases from J, the junction kept 8 bases outside the gene matches. Germline V gene sequence: CDR1 SGHNT, CDR2 YYREEE (reference sequence). The CDR3 runs to 15 residues. This CDR3 reads CASTRRREGTGELFF. The CDR3 DNA reads TGTGCCAGCACCCGCCGACGGGAGGGCACCGGGGAGCTGTTTTTT.

The CDR3 coding sequence is TGTGCCATCAGTGACCTTATCCCCGGTACGGGCACCGGGGAGCTGTTTTTT. Protein sequence: CAISDLIPGTGTGELFF. The V and J genes are TRBV10-3 and TRBJ2-2; D call uncertain. Germline V lookup: CDR1 ENHRY, CDR2 SYGVKD. Trimming pared 3 bases from V and 4 bases from J, leaving 18 bases between. The CDR3 loop spans 17 amino acids.

This clone appeared once. The chain uses TRBV5-1 and TRBJ2-1, with a tentative D call TRBD2 (6 bases). Trimming took 4 bases from V and 8 from J, leaving 25 bases between them. There are 17 residues in the CDR3. Germline V gene sequence: CDR1 SGHRS, CDR2 YFSETQ. The CDR3 reads CASSPWTIAAKTDEQFF. Here the CDR3 DNA reads TGCGCCAGCAGCCCTTGGACCATAGCGGCGAAAACGGATGAGCAGTTCTTC.

This clone was detected only once. This sequence joins TRBV5-6 and TRBJ2-1; D could derive from TRBD1 or TRBD2 (6 bases each). The CDR3 consists of 17 residues. Germline V gene lookup returns CDR1 SGHDT and CDR2 YYEEEE. V dropped 0 bases and J dropped 0 bases, with 13 bases sitting between them. CDR3 nucleotides: TGTGCCAGCAGCTTGGTTGGGGGGCCAAACTCCTACAATGAGCAGTTCTTC. Encoded protein: CASSLVGGPNSYNEQFF.